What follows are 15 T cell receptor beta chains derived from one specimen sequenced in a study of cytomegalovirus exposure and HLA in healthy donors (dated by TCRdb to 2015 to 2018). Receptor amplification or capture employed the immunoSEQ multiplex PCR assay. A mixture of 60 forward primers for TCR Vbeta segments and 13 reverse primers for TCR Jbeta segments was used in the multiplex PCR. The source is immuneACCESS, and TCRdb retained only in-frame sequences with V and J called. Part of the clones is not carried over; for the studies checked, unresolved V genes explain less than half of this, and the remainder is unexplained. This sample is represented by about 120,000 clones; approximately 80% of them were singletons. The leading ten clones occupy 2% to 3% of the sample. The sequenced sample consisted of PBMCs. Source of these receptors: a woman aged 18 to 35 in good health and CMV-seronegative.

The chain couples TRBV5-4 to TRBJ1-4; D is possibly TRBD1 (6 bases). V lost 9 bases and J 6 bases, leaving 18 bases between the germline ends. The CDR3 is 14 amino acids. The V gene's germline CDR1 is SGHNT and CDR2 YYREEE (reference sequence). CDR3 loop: CATQRGSGDEKLFF. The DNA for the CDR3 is TGTGCCACCCAGAGAGGTTCAGGGGATGAAAAACTGTTTTTT.

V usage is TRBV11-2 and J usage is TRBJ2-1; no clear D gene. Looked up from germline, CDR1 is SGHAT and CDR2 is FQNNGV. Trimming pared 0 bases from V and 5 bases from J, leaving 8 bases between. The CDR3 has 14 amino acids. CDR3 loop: CASSLELANNEQFF. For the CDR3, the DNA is TGTGCCAGCAGCTTAGAACTCGCTAACAATGAGCAGTTCTTC.

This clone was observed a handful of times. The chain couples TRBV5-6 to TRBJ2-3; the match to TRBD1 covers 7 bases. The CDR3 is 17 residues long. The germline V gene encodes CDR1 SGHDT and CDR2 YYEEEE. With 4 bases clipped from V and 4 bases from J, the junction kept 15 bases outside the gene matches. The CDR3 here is CASSPSGSGGLADTQYF. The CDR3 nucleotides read TGTGCCAGCAGCCCCTCGGGGTCAGGGGGTTTAGCAGATACGCAGTATTTT.

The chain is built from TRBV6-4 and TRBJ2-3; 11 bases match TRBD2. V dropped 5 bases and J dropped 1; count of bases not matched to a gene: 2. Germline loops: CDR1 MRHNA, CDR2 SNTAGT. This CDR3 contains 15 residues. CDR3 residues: CASSKTSGGTDTQYF. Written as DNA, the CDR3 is TGTGCCAGCAGTAAGACTAGCGGGGGCACAGATACGCAGTATTTT.

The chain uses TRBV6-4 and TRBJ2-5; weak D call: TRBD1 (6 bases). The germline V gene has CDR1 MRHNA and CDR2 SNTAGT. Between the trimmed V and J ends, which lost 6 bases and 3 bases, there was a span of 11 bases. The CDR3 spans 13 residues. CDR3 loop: CASSRDTEETQYF. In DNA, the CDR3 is TGTGCCAGCAGCCGGGACACCGAAGAGACCCAGTACTTC.

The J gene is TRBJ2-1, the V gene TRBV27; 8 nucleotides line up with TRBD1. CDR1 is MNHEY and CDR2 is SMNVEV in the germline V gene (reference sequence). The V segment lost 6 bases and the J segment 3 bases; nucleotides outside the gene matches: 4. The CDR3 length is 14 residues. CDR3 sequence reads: CASSLDRGYNEQFF. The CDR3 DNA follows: TGTGCCAGCAGCCTCGACAGGGGCTACAATGAGCAGTTCTTC.

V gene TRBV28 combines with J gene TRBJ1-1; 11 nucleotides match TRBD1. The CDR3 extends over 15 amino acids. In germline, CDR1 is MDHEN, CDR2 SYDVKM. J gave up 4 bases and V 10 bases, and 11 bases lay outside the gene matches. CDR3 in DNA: TGTGCCACATATATTCCCGGGACAGGGGGCACTGAAGCTTTCTTT. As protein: CATYIPGTGGTEAFF.

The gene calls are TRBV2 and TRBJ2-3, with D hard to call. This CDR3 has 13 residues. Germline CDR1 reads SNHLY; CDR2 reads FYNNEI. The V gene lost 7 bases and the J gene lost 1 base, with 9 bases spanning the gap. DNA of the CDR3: TGTGCCAGCATGGCCCGGGGCACAGATACGCAGTATTTT. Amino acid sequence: CASMARGTDTQYF.

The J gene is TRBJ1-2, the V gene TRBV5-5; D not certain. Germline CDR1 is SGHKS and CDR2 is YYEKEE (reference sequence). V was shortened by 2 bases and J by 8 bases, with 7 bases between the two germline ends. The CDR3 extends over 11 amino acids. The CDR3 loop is CASSFRGGYTF. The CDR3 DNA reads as TGTGCCAGCAGCTTTAGAGGGGGCTACACCTTC.

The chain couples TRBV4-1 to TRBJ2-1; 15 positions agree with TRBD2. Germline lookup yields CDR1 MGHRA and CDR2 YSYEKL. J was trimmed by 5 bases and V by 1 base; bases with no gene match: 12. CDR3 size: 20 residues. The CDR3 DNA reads TGCGCCAGCAGCCAAGCCCCGGGACTAGCGGGGGGCACCGCCCACAATGAGCAGTTCTTC. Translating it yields CASSQAPGLAGGTAHNEQFF.

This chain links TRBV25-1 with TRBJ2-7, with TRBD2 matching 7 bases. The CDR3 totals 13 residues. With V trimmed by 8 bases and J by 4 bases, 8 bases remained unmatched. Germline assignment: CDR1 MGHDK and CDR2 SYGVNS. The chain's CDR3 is CASGSLAQYEQYF. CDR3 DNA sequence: TGTGCCAGCGGCTCACTAGCGCAGTACGAGCAGTACTTC.

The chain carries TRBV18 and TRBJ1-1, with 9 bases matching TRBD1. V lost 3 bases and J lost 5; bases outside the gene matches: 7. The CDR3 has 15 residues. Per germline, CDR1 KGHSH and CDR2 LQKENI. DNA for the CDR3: TGTGCCAGCTCACCCAGGGGACAGGGTGATACTGAAGCTTTCTTT. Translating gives CASSPRGQGDTEAFF.

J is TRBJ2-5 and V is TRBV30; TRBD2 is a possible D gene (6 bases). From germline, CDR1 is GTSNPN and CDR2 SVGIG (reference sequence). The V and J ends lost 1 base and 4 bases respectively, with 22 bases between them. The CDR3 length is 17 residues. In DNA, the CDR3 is TGTGCCTGGAGTGCGGGCAGCGGGTCCGTGATGGGAGAGACCCAGTACTTC. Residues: CAWSAGSGSVMGETQYF.

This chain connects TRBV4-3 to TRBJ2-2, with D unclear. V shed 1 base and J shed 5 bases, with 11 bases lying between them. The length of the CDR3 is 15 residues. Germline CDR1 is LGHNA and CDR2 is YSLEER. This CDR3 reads CASSQAVVVTGELFF. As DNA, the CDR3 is TGCGCCAGCAGCCAAGCTGTAGTTGTAACCGGGGAGCTGTTTTTT.

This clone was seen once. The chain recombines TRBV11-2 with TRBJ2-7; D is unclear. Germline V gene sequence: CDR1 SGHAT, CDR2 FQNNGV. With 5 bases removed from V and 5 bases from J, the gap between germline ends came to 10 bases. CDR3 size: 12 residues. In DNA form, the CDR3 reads TGTGCCAGCAGCGGAGACGCGGACGAGCAGTACTTC. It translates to CASSGDADEQYF. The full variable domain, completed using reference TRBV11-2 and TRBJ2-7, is EAGVAQSPRYKIIEKRQSVAFWCNPISGHATLYWYQQILGQGPKLLIQFQNNGVVDDSQLPKDRFSAERLKGVDSTLKIQPAKLEDSAVYLCASSGDADEQYFGPGTRLTVT.